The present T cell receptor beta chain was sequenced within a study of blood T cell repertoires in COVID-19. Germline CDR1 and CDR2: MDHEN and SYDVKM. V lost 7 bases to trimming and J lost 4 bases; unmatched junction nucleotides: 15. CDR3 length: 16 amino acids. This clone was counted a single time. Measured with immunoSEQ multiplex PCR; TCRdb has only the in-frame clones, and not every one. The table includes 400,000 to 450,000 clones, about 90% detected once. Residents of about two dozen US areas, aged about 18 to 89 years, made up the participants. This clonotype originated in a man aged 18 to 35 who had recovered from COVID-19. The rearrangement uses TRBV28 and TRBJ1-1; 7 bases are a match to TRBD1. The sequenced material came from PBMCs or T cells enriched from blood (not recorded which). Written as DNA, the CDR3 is TGTGCCAGCACCCCAGGAGGGGGCCCGCCGGGCACTGAAGCTTTCTTT. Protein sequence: CASTPGGGPPGTEAFF.